This TCR beta chain was documented in a study of blood T cell repertoires in COVID-19. Authors' processing steps: Estimated nucleated cell counts came from reference gene primer amplification. TCRdb keeps only in-frame clones here, not all; method: immunoSEQ multiplex PCR. V and J calls and clone size are copied from that table; D and trimming were computed from the DNA. The repertoire has about 220,000 clones, approximately 80% of them found once; the top ten carry over 2%. From germline, CDR1 is SGHRS and CDR2 YFSETQ. The junction had 3 bases not matched to a gene; V was cut back by 1 base and J by 4 bases. CDR3 length equals 14 residues.

V and J are TRBV5-1 and TRBJ2-3, with TRBD1 identical over 7 bases. The receptor's source is a man aged 40-49 years who had recovered from COVID-19. The specimen sequenced was peripheral blood. The CDR3 reads CASSLQQGPDTQYF. The CDR3 bases are TGCGCCAGCAGCTTGCAACAGGGGCCAGATACGCAGTATTTT.